This T cell receptor beta chain was obtained from a study of T cells in Graves' hyperthyroidism and ophthalmopathy. A few counts support this clonotype. Template material for amplifying TCR beta CDR3 regions consisted of RNA transcripts. The TCR CDR3 was amplified in a first-round RT-PCR using the HTBI primer set. A single record per CDR3 protein comes from TCRdb applying MiXCR to the multiplex PCR reads. The profile covers a few hundred thousand distinct CDR3 sequences, with about 14% appearing a single time and less than 25% taken by the ten largest. The clonotype originates from a man younger than 45 with Graves' hyperthyroidism that later progressed to Graves' ophthalmopathy. Sequencing used blood.

The chain's CDR3 is CASSLGERAGGFTDTQYF. CDR3 sequence (DNA): TGCGCCAGCAGCTTGGGAGAGAGAGCGGGGGGATTCACAGATACGCAGTATTTT. V gene TRBV5-1 combines with J gene TRBJ2-3; TRBD2 aligns across 9 bases. The CDR3 spans 18 residues. J gave up 2 bases and V 0 bases, and 10 bases lay outside the gene matches. The germline CDR1 and CDR2 sequences are SGHRS and YFSETQ.